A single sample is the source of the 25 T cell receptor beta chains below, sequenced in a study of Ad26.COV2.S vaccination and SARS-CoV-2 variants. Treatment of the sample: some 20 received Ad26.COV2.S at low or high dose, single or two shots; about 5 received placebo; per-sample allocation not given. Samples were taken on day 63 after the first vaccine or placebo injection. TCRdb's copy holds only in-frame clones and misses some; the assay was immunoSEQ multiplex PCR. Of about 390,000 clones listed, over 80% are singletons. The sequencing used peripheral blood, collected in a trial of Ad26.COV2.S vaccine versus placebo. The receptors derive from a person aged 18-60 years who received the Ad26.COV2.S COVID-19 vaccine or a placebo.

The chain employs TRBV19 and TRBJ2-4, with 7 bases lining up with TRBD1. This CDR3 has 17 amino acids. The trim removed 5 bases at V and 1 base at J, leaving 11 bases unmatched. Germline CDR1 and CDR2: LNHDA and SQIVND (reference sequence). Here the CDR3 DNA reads TGTGCCAGTAGTGACAGGGTCATGGTCGGGGCCAAAAACATTCAGTACTTC. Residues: CASSDRVMVGAKNIQYF.

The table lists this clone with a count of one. CDR3 residues: CASNPTAILGDTEAFF. CDR3 bases: TGTGCCAGCAACCCGACAGCCATCCTTGGGGACACTGAAGCTTTCTTT. This chain connects TRBV6-2 or TRBV6-3 to TRBJ1-1; maybe TRBD1 (5 bases). The CDR3 runs to 16 residues. V was shortened by 7 bases and J by 3 bases, with 21 bases between the two germline ends. From germline, CDR1 is MNHEY and CDR2 SVGEGT.

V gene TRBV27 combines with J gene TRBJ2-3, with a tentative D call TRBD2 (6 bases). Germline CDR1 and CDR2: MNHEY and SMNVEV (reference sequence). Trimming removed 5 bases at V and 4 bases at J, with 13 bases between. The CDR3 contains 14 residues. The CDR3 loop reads CASSIRGYSDTQYF. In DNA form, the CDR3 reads TGTGCCAGCAGTATCCGGGGGTACTCAGATACGCAGTATTTT.

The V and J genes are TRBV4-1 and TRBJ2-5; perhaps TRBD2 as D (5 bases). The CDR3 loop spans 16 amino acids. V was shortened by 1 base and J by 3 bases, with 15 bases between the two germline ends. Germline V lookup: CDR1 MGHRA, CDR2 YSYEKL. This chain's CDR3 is CASSQGAGGWEETQYF. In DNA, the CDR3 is TGCGCCAGCAGCCAAGGAGCTGGAGGTTGGGAAGAGACCCAGTACTTC.

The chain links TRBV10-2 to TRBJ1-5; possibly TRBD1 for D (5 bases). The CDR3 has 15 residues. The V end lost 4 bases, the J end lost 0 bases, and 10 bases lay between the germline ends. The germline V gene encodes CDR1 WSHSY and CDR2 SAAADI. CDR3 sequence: CASSVQGYSNQPQHF. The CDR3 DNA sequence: TGCGCCAGCAGTGTCCAGGGTTATAGCAATCAGCCCCAGCATTTT.

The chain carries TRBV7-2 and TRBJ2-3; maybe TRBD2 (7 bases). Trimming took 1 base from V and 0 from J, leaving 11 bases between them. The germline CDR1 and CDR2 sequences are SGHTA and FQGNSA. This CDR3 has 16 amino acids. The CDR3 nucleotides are TGTGCCAGCAGCTTAGTGGGGGGGCTGAGCACAGATACGCAGTATTTT. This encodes CASSLVGGLSTDTQYF.

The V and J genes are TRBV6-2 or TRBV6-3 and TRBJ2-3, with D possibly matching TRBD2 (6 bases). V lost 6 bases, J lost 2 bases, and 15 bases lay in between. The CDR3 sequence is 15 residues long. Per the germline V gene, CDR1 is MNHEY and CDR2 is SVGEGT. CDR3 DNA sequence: TGTGCCAGCAGCAACGCGGGGCGGCTCACAGATACGCAGTATTTT. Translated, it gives CASSNAGRLTDTQYF.

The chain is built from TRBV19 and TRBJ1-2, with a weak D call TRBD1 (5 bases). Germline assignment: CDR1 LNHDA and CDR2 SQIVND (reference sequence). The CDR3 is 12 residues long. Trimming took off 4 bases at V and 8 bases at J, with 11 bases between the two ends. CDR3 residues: CASSTGNWGYTF. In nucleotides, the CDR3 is TGTGCCAGTAGTACAGGGAATTGGGGCTACACCTTC.

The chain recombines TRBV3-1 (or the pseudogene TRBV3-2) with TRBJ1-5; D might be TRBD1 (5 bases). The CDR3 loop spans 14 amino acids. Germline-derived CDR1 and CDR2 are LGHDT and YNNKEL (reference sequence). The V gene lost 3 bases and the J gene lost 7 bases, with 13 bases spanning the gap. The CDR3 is CASSQGRVRQPQHF. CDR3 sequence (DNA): TGTGCCAGCAGCCAGGGCAGGGTTCGGCAGCCCCAGCATTTT.

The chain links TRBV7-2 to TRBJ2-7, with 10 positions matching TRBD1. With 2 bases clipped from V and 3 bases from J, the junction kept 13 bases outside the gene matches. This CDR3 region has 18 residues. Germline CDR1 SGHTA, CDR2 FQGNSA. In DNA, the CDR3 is TGTGCCAGCAGCTTATGGACCTCCGGGACAGGGGAGATCTACGAGCAGTACTTC. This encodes CASSLWTSGTGEIYEQYF.

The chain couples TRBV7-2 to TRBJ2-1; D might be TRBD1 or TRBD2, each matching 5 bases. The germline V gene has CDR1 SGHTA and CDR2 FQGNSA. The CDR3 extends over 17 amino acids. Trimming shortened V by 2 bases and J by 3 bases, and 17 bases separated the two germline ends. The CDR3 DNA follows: TGTGCCAGCAGCTTACCGCCGAGGGGAGACTACTACAATGAGCAGTTCTTC. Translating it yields CASSLPPRGDYYNEQFF.

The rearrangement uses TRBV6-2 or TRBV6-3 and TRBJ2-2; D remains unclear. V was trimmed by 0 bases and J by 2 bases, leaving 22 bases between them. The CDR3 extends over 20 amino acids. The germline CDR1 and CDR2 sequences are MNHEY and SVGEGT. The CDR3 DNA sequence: TGTGCCAGCAGTTACTCTCGATCCCGCCTTATCTCATATAACACCGGGGAGCTGTTTTTT. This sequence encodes CASSYSRSRLISYNTGELFF.

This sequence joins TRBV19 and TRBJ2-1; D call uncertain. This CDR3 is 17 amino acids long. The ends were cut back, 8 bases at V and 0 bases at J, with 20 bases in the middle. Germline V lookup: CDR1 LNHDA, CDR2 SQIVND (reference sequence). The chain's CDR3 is CASVGLGRSSSYNEQFF. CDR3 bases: TGTGCCAGTGTCGGTCTTGGACGGTCCAGCTCCTACAATGAGCAGTTCTTC.

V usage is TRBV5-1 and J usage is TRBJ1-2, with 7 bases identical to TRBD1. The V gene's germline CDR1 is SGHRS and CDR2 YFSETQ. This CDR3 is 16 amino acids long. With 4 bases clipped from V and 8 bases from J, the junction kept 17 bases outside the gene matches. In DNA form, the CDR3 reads TGCGCCAGCAGCCTAGGGGACAGCAGCTGGGTAGGAGGCTACACCTTC. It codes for CASSLGDSSWVGGYTF.

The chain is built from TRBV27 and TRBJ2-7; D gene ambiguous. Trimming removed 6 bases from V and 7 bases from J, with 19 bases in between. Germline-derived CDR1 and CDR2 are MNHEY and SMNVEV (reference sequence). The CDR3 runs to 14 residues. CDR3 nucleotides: TGTGCCAGCAGACCTATTGAAGATCCCATGGAGCAGTACTTC. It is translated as CASRPIEDPMEQYF.

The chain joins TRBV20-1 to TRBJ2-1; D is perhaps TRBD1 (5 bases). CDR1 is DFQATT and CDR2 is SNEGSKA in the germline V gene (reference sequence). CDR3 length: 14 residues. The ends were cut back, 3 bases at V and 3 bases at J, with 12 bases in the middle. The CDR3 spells CSASIGRDYNEQFF. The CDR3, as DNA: TGCAGTGCTAGTATTGGCAGGGACTACAATGAGCAGTTCTTC.

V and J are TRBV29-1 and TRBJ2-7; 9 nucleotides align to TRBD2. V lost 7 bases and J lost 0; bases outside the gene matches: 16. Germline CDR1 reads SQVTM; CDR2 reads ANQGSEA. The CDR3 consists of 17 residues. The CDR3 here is CSARLQKTSGHSYEQYF. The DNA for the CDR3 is TGCAGCGCCCGACTTCAAAAGACTAGCGGCCACTCCTACGAGCAGTACTTC.

The CDR3 here is CASSSGTLMGEQYF. The CDR3 region has the DNA TGTGCCAGCAGTTCCGGGACACTGATGGGGGAGCAGTACTTC. This chain connects TRBV27 to TRBJ2-7, with a possible D match to TRBD1 (6 bases). CDR1 is MNHEY and CDR2 is SMNVEV in the germline V gene (reference sequence). Trimming shortened V by 4 bases and J by 7 bases, and 17 bases separated the two germline ends. The CDR3 extends over 14 amino acids.

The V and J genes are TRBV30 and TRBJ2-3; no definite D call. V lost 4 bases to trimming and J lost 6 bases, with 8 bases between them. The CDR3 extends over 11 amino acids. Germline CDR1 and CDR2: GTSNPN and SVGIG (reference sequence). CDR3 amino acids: CAWTGSDTQYF. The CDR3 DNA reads TGTGCCTGGACTGGATCGGATACGCAGTATTTT.

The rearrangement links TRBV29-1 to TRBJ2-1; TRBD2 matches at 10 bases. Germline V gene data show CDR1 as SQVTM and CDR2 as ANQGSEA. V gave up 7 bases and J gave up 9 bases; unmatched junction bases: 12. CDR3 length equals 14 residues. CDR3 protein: CSARTSGTPVEQFF. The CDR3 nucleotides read TGCAGCGCACGGACTAGCGGTACCCCGGTTGAGCAGTTCTTC.

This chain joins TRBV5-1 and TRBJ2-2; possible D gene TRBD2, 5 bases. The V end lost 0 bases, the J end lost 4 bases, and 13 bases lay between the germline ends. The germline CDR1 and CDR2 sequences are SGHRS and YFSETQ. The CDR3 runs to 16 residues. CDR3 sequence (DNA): TGCGCCAGCAGCTTGGTAGCCGGGATGGGCACCGGGGAGCTGTTTTTT. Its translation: CASSLVAGMGTGELFF.

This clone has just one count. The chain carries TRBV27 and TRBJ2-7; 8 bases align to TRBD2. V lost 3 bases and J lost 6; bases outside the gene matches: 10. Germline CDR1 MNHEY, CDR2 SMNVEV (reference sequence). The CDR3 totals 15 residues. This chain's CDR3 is CASSFLPPGGREQYF. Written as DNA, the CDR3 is TGTGCCAGCAGTTTCCTACCTCCGGGGGGGCGCGAGCAGTACTTC.

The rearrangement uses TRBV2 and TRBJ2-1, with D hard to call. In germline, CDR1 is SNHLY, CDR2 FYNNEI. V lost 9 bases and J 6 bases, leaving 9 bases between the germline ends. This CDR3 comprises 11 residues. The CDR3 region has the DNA TGTGCCAGTATGATGGGCAATGAGCAGTTCTTC. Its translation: CASMMGNEQFF.

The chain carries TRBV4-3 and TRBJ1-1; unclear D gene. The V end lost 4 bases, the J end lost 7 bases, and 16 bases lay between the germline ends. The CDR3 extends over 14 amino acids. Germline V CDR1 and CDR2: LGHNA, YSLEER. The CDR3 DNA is TGCGCCAGCAGCCCCACTTTATTGATGGTTGAAGCTTTCTTT. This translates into CASSPTLLMVEAFF.

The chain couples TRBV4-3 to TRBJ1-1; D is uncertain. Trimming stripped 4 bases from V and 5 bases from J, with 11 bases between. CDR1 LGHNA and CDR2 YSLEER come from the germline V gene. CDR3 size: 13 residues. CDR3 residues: CASSLGPRTEAFF. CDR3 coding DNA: TGCGCCAGCAGCCTCGGGCCGAGGACTGAAGCTTTCTTT.